This T cell receptor (beta chain) was captured by sequencing in a study of Graves' ophthalmopathy and Graves' hyperthyroidism. Notes on the study in general: A majority of expanded thyroid clonotypes exceeding 0.001 frequency were likewise present in blood.

This clonotype appeared many times. Its antigen is still unknown. V shed 3 bases and J shed 3 bases, with 14 bases lying between them. CDR3 length: 15 residues. RNA transcripts served as template for amplifying TCR beta CDR3 sequences. An opening RT-PCR round employed HTBI primers and preceded a second-round multiplex PCR. TCRdb used MiXCR to reprocess the multiplex PCR reads, holding one entry per CDR3 protein. The data contain 1 million to 1.3 million distinct CDR3 sequences, 35% to 40% of them singletons. Hyperthyroidism patients were newly diagnosed, under 2 months' duration, aged 18 to 65. The chain couples TRBV12-3 or TRBV12-4 to TRBJ1-1; no clear D. The specimen was peripheral blood or thyroid tissue (not recorded which). The clonotype was recovered from an adult man with Graves' hyperthyroidism. CDR3 amino acids: CASSLSQVWDTEAFF. CDR3 sequence (DNA): TGTGCCAGCAGTTTGTCGCAGGTATGGGACACTGAAGCTTTCTTT.